Following are 31 T cell receptor beta chains from one sample sequenced in a study of OX40 agonist ivuxolimab in advanced cancers. The receptor library was made with the immunoSEQ multiplex PCR assay. The source is immuneACCESS, and TCRdb retained only in-frame sequences with V and J called. Part of the clones is not carried over; for the studies checked, unresolved V genes explain less than half of this, and the remainder is unexplained. The sample table shows about 71,000 clones, and roughly 86% are seen once. The biggest ten clones account for 0.85% to 1.4% of the sample. Specimen: CD4+ or CD8+ T cells sorted from blood, collected in a trial of the OX40 agonist ivuxolimab. The receptors originated from an adult with an advanced solid tumor such as melanoma, head and neck, liver or kidney cancer.

The chain uses TRBV28 and TRBJ1-5; 7 nucleotides align to TRBD1. There are 16 residues in the CDR3. CDR1 and CDR2 (germline): MDHEN, SYDVKM. V shed 5 bases, J shed 0 bases, and the junction held 7 bases outside the gene matches. The CDR3 bases are TGTGCCAGCAGTACAATGGGACAGCTTAGCAATCAGCCCCAGCATTTT. Its translation is CASSTMGQLSNQPQHF.

This chain uses TRBV7-2 with TRBJ2-7; TRBD1 aligns across 7 bases. The CDR3 is 15 amino acids. V shed 2 bases, J shed 1 base, and the junction held 5 bases outside the gene matches. Germline V lookup: CDR1 SGHTA, CDR2 FQGNSA. CDR3 DNA sequence: TGTGCCAGCAGCTTAACGAACAGGGGATCCTACGAGCAGTACTTC. Translated, it gives CASSLTNRGSYEQYF.

This sequence joins TRBV19 and TRBJ1-4; 10 bases line up with TRBD1. Looked up from germline, CDR1 is LNHDA and CDR2 is SQIVND (reference sequence). V gave up 7 bases and J gave up 5 bases; unmatched junction bases: 7. This CDR3 is 15 amino acids long. The CDR3 loop is CASIQTGGVNEKLFF. Here the CDR3 DNA reads TGTGCCAGTATCCAGACAGGGGGCGTCAATGAAAAACTGTTTTTT.

As for this clone: Other nucleotide sequences from this sample produce the same CDR3. The chain couples TRBV11-2 to TRBJ1-2; D is unresolved. Germline V lookup: CDR1 SGHAT, CDR2 FQNNGV. This CDR3 is built from 12 residues. V lost 0 bases to trimming and J lost 6 bases, with 5 bases between them. The CDR3 loop reads CASSLEGDGYTF. Here the CDR3 DNA reads TGTGCCAGCAGCTTAGAAGGTGATGGCTACACCTTC. The full variable domain, rest sourced from reference TRBV11-2 and TRBJ1-2, is EAGVAQSPRYKIIEKRQSVAFWCNPISGHATLYWYQQILGQGPKLLIQFQNNGVVDDSQLPKDRFSAERLKGVDSTLKIQPAKLEDSAVYLCASSLEGDGYTFGSGTRLTVV.

The chain combines TRBV6-5 with TRBJ2-7; no clear D. Germline V gene sequence: CDR1 MNHEY, CDR2 SVGAGI. V shed 2 bases and J shed 0 bases, with 14 bases lying between them. The length of the CDR3 is 16 residues. CDR3 DNA: TGTGCCAGCAGTTACGGTTCACTCACGAACTCCTACGAGCAGTACTTC. Amino acid sequence: CASSYGSLTNSYEQYF.

The V call is TRBV19, the J call TRBJ1-5; D possibly corresponds to TRBD1 (5 bases). Germline values: CDR1 LNHDA, CDR2 SQIVND (reference sequence). V lost 2 bases and J lost 7, with 12 bases in between. The CDR3 loop spans 14 amino acids. In nucleotides, the CDR3 is TGTGCCAGTAGTATATCTGGGGGTGGACAGCCCCAGCATTTT. This sequence encodes CASSISGGGQPQHF. Full variable domain (rest looked up from reference TRBV19 and TRBJ1-5): DGGITQSPKYLFRKEGQNVTLSCEQNLNHDAMYWYRQDPGQGLRLIYYSQIVNDFQKGDIAEGYSVSREKKESFPLTVTSAQKNPTAFYLCASSISGGGQPQHFGDGTRLSIL.

The chain is built from TRBV7-2 and TRBJ2-5; a weak D match, TRBD2 (6 bases). The germline V gene encodes CDR1 SGHTA and CDR2 FQGNSA. The CDR3 runs to 16 residues. Trimming took 0 bases from V and 2 from J, leaving 13 bases between them. This CDR3 reads CASSLASGTAQETQYF. The CDR3 DNA reads TGTGCCAGCAGCTTAGCTAGCGGCACGGCTCAAGAGACCCAGTACTTC. Using reference TRBV7-2 and TRBJ2-5 for the parts outside the CDR3, the full variable domain is GAGVSQSPSNKVTEKGKDVELRCDPISGHTALYWYRQSLGQGLEFLIYFQGNSAPDKSGLPSDRFSAERTGGSVSTLTIQRTQQEDSAVYLCASSLASGTAQETQYFGPGTRLLVL.

This clone occurred once. The sample carries other DNA sequences with the same CDR3. V and J are TRBV7-3 and TRBJ2-3; D perhaps matches TRBD2 (6 bases). CDR1 and CDR2 (germline): SGHTA, FQGTGA. The CDR3 is made up of 15 amino acids. V lost 1 base and J lost 3, with 11 bases in between. CDR3 protein: CASSLMSSVTDTQYF. CDR3 DNA: TGTGCCAGCAGCTTAATGTCTAGCGTAACAGATACGCAGTATTTT.

V usage is TRBV5-4 and J usage is TRBJ2-2; either TRBD1 or TRBD2 may fit D (5 bases each). The germline V gene has CDR1 SGHNT and CDR2 YYREEE (reference sequence). This CDR3 is built from 14 residues. The V and J ends lost 2 bases and 4 bases respectively, with 9 bases between them. The CDR3 sequence: CASSFEGRTGELFF. Written as DNA, the CDR3 is TGTGCCAGCAGCTTCGAGGGGCGCACCGGGGAGCTGTTTTTT.

The table lists this clone with a few counts. J is TRBJ1-2 and V is TRBV14, with a weak D call TRBD1 (5 bases). The CDR3 contains 12 residues. The V and J ends lost 11 bases and 2 bases respectively, with 12 bases between them. In germline, CDR1 is SGHDN, CDR2 FVKESK. The CDR3 spells CASGRENYGYTF. CDR3 in DNA: TGTGCCTCGGGCAGGGAAAACTATGGCTACACCTTC.

V usage is TRBV4-1 and J usage is TRBJ2-5; D might be TRBD2 (6 bases). CDR1 and CDR2 from the germline V gene are MGHRA and YSYEKL. Trimming shortened V by 0 bases and J by 5 bases, and 16 bases separated the two germline ends. This CDR3 has 16 amino acids. CDR3 amino acids: CASSQDLPGEGETQYF. CDR3 in DNA: TGCGCCAGCAGCCAAGACTTGCCGGGAGAAGGGGAGACCCAGTACTTC.

In this sample, this clone turned up a few times. The chain employs TRBV9 and TRBJ2-7, with 13 nucleotides matching TRBD2. The CDR3 has 15 residues. V trimming: 4 bases; J trimming: 6 bases; junction bases outside the gene matches: 7. CDR1 is SGDLS and CDR2 is YYNGEE in the germline V gene. The CDR3 loop is CASSTEGTSGIEQYF. The CDR3 region has the DNA TGTGCCAGCAGCACAGAGGGGACTAGCGGGATCGAGCAGTACTTC.

This chain links TRBV28 with TRBJ1-4; perhaps TRBD1 as D (6 bases). The CDR3 consists of 12 residues. The germline V and J ends were trimmed by 4 bases and 10 bases, with 10 bases remaining between them. Looked up from germline, CDR1 is MDHEN and CDR2 is SYDVKM. CDR3 amino acids: CASSSTGRKLFF. The CDR3 nucleotides are TGTGCCAGCAGTTCTACAGGGAGAAAACTGTTTTTT.

The chain carries TRBV6-4 and TRBJ2-3; the match to TRBD2 covers 12 bases. The J segment lost 6 bases and the V segment lost 5 bases, leaving 3 bases of the junction unmatched. The CDR3 is 14 amino acids. From germline, CDR1 is MRHNA and CDR2 SNTAGT. CDR3 in amino acids: CASSPTSGRDTQYF. CDR3 coding DNA: TGTGCCAGCAGTCCTACTAGCGGGAGGGATACGCAGTATTTT.

V and J are TRBV7-2 and TRBJ2-7; 7 bases are shared with TRBD2. The CDR3 runs to 17 residues. Trimming at V came to 5 bases and at J to 0 bases, leaving 13 bases not matched to a gene. Germline assignment: CDR1 SGHTA and CDR2 FQGNSA. DNA of the CDR3: TGTGCCAGCAGCCGCCGGACCGGGACTAAGAGCTCCTACGAGCAGTACTTC. Protein product: CASSRRTGTKSSYEQYF.

V usage is TRBV7-2 and J usage is TRBJ1-3; no firm D call. The germline V gene has CDR1 SGHTA and CDR2 FQGNSA. V was trimmed by 3 bases and J by 3 bases, leaving 9 bases between them. The CDR3 is 14 residues long. CDR3: CASSFPGSGNTIYF. As DNA, the CDR3 is TGTGCCAGCAGCTTTCCGGGAAGTGGAAACACCATATATTTT. The variable domain in full, completed from reference TRBV7-2 and TRBJ1-3, reads GAGVSQSPSNKVTEKGKDVELRCDPISGHTALYWYRQSLGQGLEFLIYFQGNSAPDKSGLPSDRFSAERTGGSVSTLTIQRTQQEDSAVYLCASSFPGSGNTIYFGEGSWLTVV.

The chain joins TRBV10-3 to TRBJ2-7; 9 positions match TRBD1. This CDR3 has 15 amino acids. CDR1 and CDR2 (germline): ENHRY, SYGVKD. Trimming cost V 3 bases and J 5 bases; bases outside gene matches: 8. In nucleotides, the CDR3 is TGTGCCATCAGTGAACCGGGACAGGGATCCCACGAGCAGTACTTC. It codes for CAISEPGQGSHEQYF.

The chain employs TRBV28 and TRBJ1-5, with a possible D match to TRBD1 (5 bases). Germline lookup yields CDR1 MDHEN and CDR2 SYDVKM. With 3 bases removed from V and 9 bases from J, the gap between germline ends came to 18 bases. This CDR3 has 15 residues. As DNA, the CDR3 is TGTGCCAGCAGTTTCCCTACCGGGGCGCCTGGGCCCCAGCATTTT. This translates into CASSFPTGAPGPQHF.

This clone appeared once. The chain links TRBV25-1 to TRBJ2-5, with D perhaps TRBD1 or TRBD2 (5 bases each). Matching the DNA end better, TRBJ2-7 makes the J call doubtful. This CDR3 spans 11 amino acids. Germline values: CDR1 MGHDK, CDR2 SYGVNS. CDR3 loop: CASRGDYEQYF. CDR3 DNA sequence: TGTGCCAGCAGGGGGGACTACGAGCAGTACTTC.

The V call is TRBV6-1, the J call TRBJ2-4; tentative D call: TRBD1 (5 bases). Germline V gene data show CDR1 as MNHNS and CDR2 as SASEGT. This CDR3 spans 13 amino acids. The ends were cut back, 1 base at V and 8 bases at J, with 9 bases in the middle. The CDR3 DNA reads TGTGCCAGCAGTGAAGGCAGGGAACACATTCAGTACTTC. This codes for CASSEGREHIQYF.

The V call is TRBV5-1, the J call TRBJ2-2; 11 bases are a match to TRBD2. The CDR3 totals 16 residues. Germline values: CDR1 SGHRS, CDR2 YFSETQ. The J segment lost 3 bases and the V segment lost 3 bases, leaving 4 bases of the junction unmatched. This CDR3 reads CASSSLSGRDTGELFF. Written as DNA, the CDR3 is TGCGCCAGCAGCTCTCTTAGCGGGAGGGACACCGGGGAGCTGTTTTTT.

The CDR3 is CASRLGLAHNYNEQFF. As DNA, the CDR3 is TGTGCCAGCAGACTCGGACTAGCGCACAACTACAATGAGCAGTTCTTC. This rearrangement joins TRBV27 to TRBJ2-1; 9 positions agree with TRBD2. Germline CDR1 reads MNHEY; CDR2 reads SMNVEV (reference sequence). The CDR3 runs 16 residues. V shed 6 bases, J shed 3 bases, and the junction held 9 bases outside the gene matches.

The V and J genes are TRBV4-1 and TRBJ2-1; D might be TRBD1 (6 bases). V was trimmed by 1 base and J by 7 bases, leaving 11 bases between them. Germline values: CDR1 MGHRA, CDR2 YSYEKL. The CDR3 covers 14 residues. DNA of the CDR3: TGCGCCAGCAGCCAAGGGGGGCAGTGGAATGAGCAGTTCTTC. This translates into CASSQGGQWNEQFF.

The chain links TRBV7-1 to TRBJ2-7; 12 nucleotides line up with TRBD2. TRBV7-1 is an ORF; its function is uncertain. The trim removed 5 bases at V and 4 bases at J, leaving 9 bases unmatched. The CDR3 is 16 amino acids. CDR3 sequence (DNA): TGTGCCAGCAGCGGTACCTCTAGCGGGAGGGTGTACGAGCAGTACTTC. Its protein is CASSGTSSGRVYEQYF.

The chain combines TRBV28 with TRBJ2-1; D might be TRBD2 (6 bases). Between the trimmed V and J ends, which lost 0 bases and 4 bases, there was a span of 13 bases. The CDR3 length is 16 residues. CDR1 is MDHEN, CDR2 SYDVKM, per germline. CDR3 nucleotide sequence: TGTGCCAGCAGTTTATGGGAGGGGCTTTCGTACAATGAGCAGTTCTTC. This sequence encodes CASSLWEGLSYNEQFF.

The chain carries TRBV10-2 and TRBJ1-4; 9 bases match TRBD1. Unmatched junction bases numbered 7, after V lost 6 bases and J lost 8 bases. This CDR3 has 14 residues. CDR1 WSHSY and CDR2 SAAADI come from the germline V gene. DNA of the CDR3: TGCGCCAGCAGGGGGACAGGGAACTTCGAAAAACTGTTTTTT. Translation: CASRGTGNFEKLFF.

CDR3 DNA sequence: TGTGCCAGCAGCTTAGACTGGGCTGAAGGCTACACCTTC. The encoded protein is CASSLDWAEGYTF. This sequence joins TRBV7-2 and TRBJ1-2; no clear D. The CDR3 runs 13 residues. Germline V lookup: CDR1 SGHTA, CDR2 FQGNSA. The V and J ends lost 1 base and 8 bases respectively, with 11 bases between them. Full variable domain (outside the CDR3, taken from reference TRBV7-2 and TRBJ1-2): GAGVSQSPSNKVTEKGKDVELRCDPISGHTALYWYRQSLGQGLEFLIYFQGNSAPDKSGLPSDRFSAERTGGSVSTLTIQRTQQEDSAVYLCASSLDWAEGYTFGSGTRLTVV.

The rearrangement joins TRBV5-6 to TRBJ2-3; D ambiguous. The CDR3 loop spans 15 amino acids. The ends were cut back, 2 bases at V and 0 bases at J, with 10 bases in the middle. Germline V gene sequence: CDR1 SGHDT, CDR2 YYEEEE. CDR3 in amino acids: CASSFALTSTDTQYF. CDR3 in DNA: TGTGCCAGCAGCTTTGCGCTTACTAGCACAGATACGCAGTATTTT.

This sequence joins TRBV2 and TRBJ2-1; 7 positions agree with TRBD2. Per the germline V gene, CDR1 is SNHLY and CDR2 is FYNNEI. The CDR3 covers 14 residues. Germline trimming cut 4 bases from V and 5 bases from J; bases unmatched to any gene: 5. The CDR3, as DNA: TGTGCCAGCAGTGTTCTAGCGGATAACAATGAGCAGTTCTTC. Its protein is CASSVLADNNEQFF.

This clone was seen once. The chain employs TRBV6-1 and TRBJ2-1, with TRBD2 identical over 8 bases. Per germline, CDR1 MNHNS and CDR2 SASEGT. The V gene end was trimmed by 8 bases and the J gene end by 7 bases; junction bases not matched to a gene: 10. The CDR3 extends over 14 amino acids. As DNA, the CDR3 is TGTGCCAGCGGAAGGGGGACTAGGGTAAATGAGCAGTTCTTC. Encoded protein: CASGRGTRVNEQFF.

The rearrangement joins TRBV7-2 to TRBJ2-3; TRBD2 aligns across 7 bases. CDR3 length: 15 amino acids. V shed 4 bases, J shed 0 bases, and the junction held 4 bases outside the gene matches. CDR1 SGHTA and CDR2 FQGNSA come from the germline V gene. In DNA, the CDR3 is TGTGCCAGCAGCTCCTCTAGCGGTAGCACAGATACGCAGTATTTT. Residues: CASSSSSGSTDTQYF.